This T cell receptor beta chain was documented in a study of spatial heterogeneity in lung cancer. The time point here: sample taken at primary tumor resection. Tumor, nontumor lung or frozen PBMC supplied whole RNA, sequenced without sorting. Notes on the study in general: Higher tumor mutation counts went along with higher counts of expanded intratumoral alpha and beta TCRs.

This clonotype is medium-sized. Its antigen is still unknown. From germline, CDR1 is LGHDT and CDR2 YNNKEL (reference sequence). The CDR3 sequence is 12 residues long. Trimming left V 1 base short and J 4 bases short, with 5 bases between. Every TCR cDNA molecule bore its own unique molecular identifier. TCRdb fed the 5' RACE reads into MiXCR, producing one record per CDR3 protein. The data show 20,000 to 25,000 distinct CDR3 sequences, over 2.5% seen once. The TCR originated in a male donor with early-stage non-small cell lung cancer. The source was lung tumor tissue, collected at surgery. The chain uses TRBV3-1 and TRBJ2-7; D is unclear. The CDR3 region has the DNA TGTGCCAGCAGCCAAGTTAGGTACGAGCAGTACTTC. It yields the protein CASSQVRYEQYF.